Below, 24 T cell receptor beta chains from the same sample are listed, as sequenced in a study of graft-versus-host responses after intestinal transplantation. Their specific antigens are unknown. The protocol was immunoSEQ multiplex PCR, while the TCRdb copy is restricted to in-frame clones and leaves out a portion. The table includes around 100,000 clones, about 90% detected once. The source material was unstimulated CD4+ T cells sorted from spleen or lymph node cells, sampled before transplant. These receptors all stem from a human donor who was the organ donor for an intestinal transplant.

This chain uses TRBV10-1 with TRBJ2-3; D uncertain. CDR3 length: 12 residues. The V and J ends lost 6 bases and 6 bases respectively, with 10 bases between them. Germline V lookup: CDR1 WNHNN, CDR2 SYGVQD (reference sequence). The CDR3 region is CASSSSWDTQYF. The CDR3 nucleotides are TGCGCCAGCAGCTCATCATGGGATACGCAGTATTTT.

The chain is built from TRBV5-1 and TRBJ1-1; possible D gene TRBD1, 6 bases. Trimming pared 4 bases from V and 2 bases from J, leaving 15 bases between. From germline, CDR1 is SGHRS and CDR2 YFSETQ. The length of the CDR3 is 15 residues. The CDR3 here is CASSPRGGLNTEAFF. The CDR3 coding sequence is TGCGCCAGCAGCCCGAGGGGGGGACTAAACACTGAAGCTTTCTTT.

The gene calls are TRBV28 and TRBJ2-2; D not certain. Germline assignment: CDR1 MDHEN and CDR2 SYDVKM. With 10 bases removed from V and 8 bases from J, the gap between germline ends came to 14 bases. The CDR3 spans 12 residues. The CDR3 is CANPQELGELFF. The CDR3 DNA reads TGTGCCAACCCCCAGGAGTTGGGGGAGCTGTTTTTT.

The genes are TRBV5-5 and TRBJ1-1, with D tentatively TRBD1 (6 bases). Germline V CDR1 and CDR2: SGHKS, YYEKEE (reference sequence). Trimming removed 3 bases at V and 4 bases at J, with 16 bases between. This CDR3 comprises 15 residues. The CDR3 spells CASSSGVWVATEAFF. CDR3 DNA sequence: TGTGCCAGCAGCTCAGGGGTTTGGGTGGCCACTGAAGCTTTCTTT.

The rearrangement links TRBV27 to TRBJ1-2; D not resolved. There are 13 residues in the CDR3. The germline gives CDR1 MNHEY, CDR2 SMNVEV (reference sequence). V was shortened by 6 bases and J by 7 bases, with 15 bases between the two germline ends. The CDR3 DNA follows: TGTGCCAGCAGCAAGGGAGGCAGACCTGGCTACACCTTC. It codes for CASSKGGRPGYTF.

CDR3 sequence: CASSLLPNPSYNEQFF. The CDR3, as DNA: TGTGCCAGCAGCTTACTTCCAAACCCTTCATACAATGAGCAGTTCTTC. The chain uses TRBV7-8 and TRBJ2-1; D not certain. The CDR3 extends over 16 amino acids. Germline assignment: CDR1 SGHVS and CDR2 FQNEAQ. Between the trimmed V and J ends, which lost 2 bases and 4 bases, there was a span of 15 bases. The entire variable domain, with the rest obtained from reference TRBV7-8 and TRBJ2-1, is as follows: GAGVSQSPRYKVAKRGQDVALRCDPISGHVSLFWYQQALGQGPEFLTYFQNEAQLDKSGLPSDRFFAERPEGSVSTLKIQRTQQEDSAVYLCASSLLPNPSYNEQFFGPGTRLTVL.

The V call is TRBV2, the J call TRBJ2-5; D may be TRBD2 (7 bases). The V gene's germline CDR1 is SNHLY and CDR2 FYNNEI. There are 13 residues in the CDR3. V was shortened by 6 bases and J by 5 bases, with 13 bases between the two germline ends. CDR3 DNA: TGTGCCAGCAGGGGGGGGACATTGGAGACCCAGTACTTC. This encodes CASRGGTLETQYF.

The gene calls are TRBV27 and TRBJ2-7; 9 positions match TRBD1. Germline V lookup: CDR1 MNHEY, CDR2 SMNVEV (reference sequence). CDR3 size: 14 residues. V lost 5 bases to trimming and J lost 2 bases; unmatched junction nucleotides: 4. CDR3 region: CASSMYRGPYEQYF. As DNA, the CDR3 is TGTGCCAGCAGTATGTACAGGGGGCCCTACGAGCAGTACTTC.

The chain combines TRBV30 with TRBJ2-2; no clear D. With 1 base removed from V and 6 bases from J, the gap between germline ends came to 3 bases. Germline CDR1 is GTSNPN and CDR2 is SVGIG (reference sequence). This CDR3 is built from 11 residues. The chain's CDR3 is CAWSEAGELFF. The CDR3 DNA reads TGTGCCTGGAGTGAAGCCGGGGAGCTGTTTTTT. The full variable domain, completed using reference TRBV30 and TRBJ2-2, is SQTIHQWPATLVQPVGSPLSLECTVEGTSNPNLYWYRQAAGRGLQLLFYSVGIGQISSEVPQNLSASRPQDRQFILSSKKLLLSDSGFYLCAWSEAGELFFGEGSRLTVL.

This clone was counted only a few times. This chain uses TRBV5-1 with TRBJ2-5; TRBD2 matches 7 bases. The V gene's germline CDR1 is SGHRS and CDR2 YFSETQ. V gave up 6 bases and J gave up 4 bases; unmatched junction bases: 18. The CDR3 runs 17 residues. CDR3 loop: CASTWGGSGFSVETQYF. CDR3 sequence (DNA): TGCGCCAGCACCTGGGGAGGTAGCGGGTTCTCGGTAGAGACCCAGTACTTC. Looking up the rest from reference TRBV5-1 and TRBJ2-5 gives the full variable domain: KAGVTQTPRYLIKTRGQQVTLSCSPISGHRSVSWYQQTPGQGLQFLFEYFSETQRNKGNFPGRFSGRQFSNSRSEMNVSTLELGDSALYLCASTWGGSGFSVETQYFGPGTRLLVL.

This chain connects TRBV25-1 to TRBJ1-1, with D possibly matching TRBD1 (5 bases). V lost 3 bases to trimming and J lost 0 bases, with 20 bases between them. This CDR3 is built from 18 residues. CDR1 and CDR2 (germline): MGHDK, SYGVNS. This CDR3 is CASSDPGRGDFMNTEAFF. CDR3 in DNA: TGTGCCAGCAGTGACCCTGGGCGGGGGGACTTCATGAACACTGAAGCTTTCTTT.

This clone has more than one count but fewer than ten. This same CDR3 is encoded by further DNA sequences in the sample. V and J are TRBV20-1 and TRBJ2-5; D not resolved. The V end lost 5 bases, the J end lost 5 bases, and 6 bases lay between the germline ends. The germline gives CDR1 DFQATT, CDR2 SNEGSKA (reference sequence). The CDR3 is 10 amino acids. CDR3 sequence: CSARSETQYF. The CDR3, as DNA: TGCAGTGCTCGATCGGAGACCCAGTACTTC.

In its sample, this clone was seen once. J is TRBJ2-3 and V is TRBV27, with 7 bases that match TRBD2. Trimming removed 3 bases from V and 8 bases from J; junction bases left unmatched: 8. CDR3 length: 14 amino acids. Looked up from germline, CDR1 is MNHEY and CDR2 is SMNVEV (reference sequence). The CDR3: CASSFRLAVGTQYF. As DNA, the CDR3 is TGTGCCAGCAGTTTTCGACTAGCCGTGGGTACGCAGTATTTT.

The chain employs TRBV6-1 and TRBJ1-5; D is unresolved. Trimming took off 2 bases at V and 5 bases at J, with 7 bases between the two ends. This CDR3 has 13 residues. From germline, CDR1 is MNHNS and CDR2 SASEGT. CDR3 nucleotide sequence: TGTGCCAGCAGTGAACAAGGAGATCAGCCCCAGCATTTT. Translation: CASSEQGDQPQHF.

This chain connects TRBV19 to TRBJ1-5; the D is unclear. The CDR3 covers 14 residues. Germline lookup yields CDR1 LNHDA and CDR2 SQIVND (reference sequence). With 7 bases removed from V and 2 bases from J, the gap between germline ends came to 12 bases. As DNA, the CDR3 is TGTGCCAGTAACGCGGGTTGGGGCAATCAGCCCCAGCATTTT. This gives the protein CASNAGWGNQPQHF. The full variable domain, its missing parts supplied by reference TRBV19 and TRBJ1-5, is DGGITQSPKYLFRKEGQNVTLSCEQNLNHDAMYWYRQDPGQGLRLIYYSQIVNDFQKGDIAEGYSVSREKKESFPLTVTSAQKNPTAFYLCASNAGWGNQPQHFGDGTRLSIL.

The CDR3 DNA follows: TGTGCAAGTCGCGCCGAGAGTTTCTCTGGAAACACCATATATTTT. Translating gives CASRAESFSGNTIYF. This chain uses TRBV12-2 with TRBJ1-3. TRBV12-2 is shown as a pseudogene. This CDR3 comprises 15 residues.

The CDR3 nucleotides are TGCGCCAGCAGCACCGGACAGATACACAACTATGGCTACACCTTC. Encoded protein: CASSTGQIHNYGYTF. The V and J genes are TRBV4-1 and TRBJ1-2; tentative D call: TRBD1 (6 bases). V was pared by 5 bases and J by 2 bases, with 15 bases between. Germline-derived CDR1 and CDR2 are MGHRA and YSYEKL. The CDR3 sequence is 15 residues long.

The gene calls are TRBV28 and TRBJ1-1; a possible D gene is TRBD1 (5 bases). The CDR3 sequence is 12 residues long. V lost 9 bases and J lost 7, with 15 bases in between. Germline values: CDR1 MDHEN, CDR2 SYDVKM. The CDR3 spells CASTLQGVEAFF. The DNA for the CDR3 is TGTGCCAGTACCCTCCAGGGCGTTGAAGCTTTCTTT.

This rearrangement joins TRBV5-1 to TRBJ1-3, with D uncertain. Germline loops: CDR1 SGHRS, CDR2 YFSETQ. The ends were cut back, 0 bases at V and 0 bases at J, with 4 bases in the middle. The CDR3 loop spans 14 amino acids. Written as DNA, the CDR3 is TGCGCCAGCAGCTTGGATCCCTCTGGAAACACCATATATTTT. Protein product: CASSLDPSGNTIYF.

This clone was found once. The V gene is TRBV5-3, the J gene TRBJ1-5; the match to TRBD1 covers 8 bases. TRBV5-3 qualifies as an ORF whose function is uncertain. The CDR3 consists of 16 residues. Unmatched junction bases numbered 11, after V lost 4 bases and J lost 5 bases. The CDR3 region has the DNA TGTGCCAGAAGCAACCGGGACAGGTCTCCCGATCAGCCCCAGCATTTT. Translation gives CARSNRDRSPDQPQHF.

The CDR3 region has the DNA TGTGCCAGCAGTGTAATAGGGGGAAACAGCTACGAGCAGTACTTC. As protein: CASSVIGGNSYEQYF. The chain carries TRBV28 and TRBJ2-7, with D possibly TRBD1 on 6 matching bases. The CDR3 runs 15 residues. The germline V gene has CDR1 MDHEN and CDR2 SYDVKM. V was pared by 5 bases and J by 3 bases, with 17 bases between.

V usage is TRBV18 and J usage is TRBJ1-2, with TRBD1 as a possible D gene (5 bases). Trimming left V 3 bases short and J 3 bases short, with 8 bases between. Germline CDR1 and CDR2: KGHSH and LQKENI. This CDR3 is 13 amino acids long. CDR3 in DNA: TGTGCCAGCTCACCCGACAGCTACTATGGCTACACCTTC. Translated: CASSPDSYYGYTF.

The chain has TRBV6-1 and TRBJ2-1; 9 bases align to TRBD2. J gave up 7 bases and V 5 bases, and 6 bases lay outside the gene matches. CDR3 length equals 14 residues. In germline, CDR1 is MNHNS, CDR2 SASEGT. The CDR3 here is CASSLRGGRNEQFF. Here the CDR3 DNA reads TGTGCCAGCAGTTTGCGGGGGGGTAGGAATGAGCAGTTCTTC.

The chain carries TRBV5-1 and TRBJ2-5; D perhaps matches TRBD1 (6 bases). The DNA end favors TRBJ2-7, so the J call may be wrong. The CDR3 is 15 residues long. Germline CDR1 reads SGHRS; CDR2 reads YFSETQ. CDR3 DNA sequence: TGCGCCAGCAGCCCGGTCCCTGGGACATCGACCGAGCAGTACTTC. Translating it yields CASSPVPGTSTEQYF.